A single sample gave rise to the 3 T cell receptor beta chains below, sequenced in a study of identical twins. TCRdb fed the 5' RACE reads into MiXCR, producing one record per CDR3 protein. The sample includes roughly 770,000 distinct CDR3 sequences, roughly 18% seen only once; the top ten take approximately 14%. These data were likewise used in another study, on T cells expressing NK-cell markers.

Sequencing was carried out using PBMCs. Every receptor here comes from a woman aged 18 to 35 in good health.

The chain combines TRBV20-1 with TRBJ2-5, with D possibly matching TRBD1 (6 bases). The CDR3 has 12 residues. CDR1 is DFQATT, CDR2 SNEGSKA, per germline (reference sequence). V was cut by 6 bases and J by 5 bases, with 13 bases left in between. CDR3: CSAHRDEETQYF. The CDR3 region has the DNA TGCAGTGCCCACAGGGACGAGGAGACCCAGTACTTC.

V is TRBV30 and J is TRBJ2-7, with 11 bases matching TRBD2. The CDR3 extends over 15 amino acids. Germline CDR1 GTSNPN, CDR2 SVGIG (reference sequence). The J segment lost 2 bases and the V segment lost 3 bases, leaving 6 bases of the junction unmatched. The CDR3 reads CAWRRTSGSPYEQYF. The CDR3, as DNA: TGTGCCTGGAGGAGGACTAGCGGGTCTCCCTACGAGCAGTACTTC. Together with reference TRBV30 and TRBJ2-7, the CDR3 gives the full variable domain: SQTIHQWPATLVQPVGSPLSLECTVEGTSNPNLYWYRQAAGRGLQLLFYSVGIGQISSEVPQNLSASRPQDRQFILSSKKLLLSDSGFYLCAWRRTSGSPYEQYFGPGTRLTVT.

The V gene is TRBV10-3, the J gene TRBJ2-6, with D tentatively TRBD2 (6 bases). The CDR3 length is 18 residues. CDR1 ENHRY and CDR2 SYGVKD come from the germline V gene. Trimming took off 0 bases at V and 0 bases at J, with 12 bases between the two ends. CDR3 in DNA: TGTGCCATCAGTGAGTCGGAGGGACGACACTCTGGGGCCAACGTCCTGACTTTC. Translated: CAISESEGRHSGANVLTF.